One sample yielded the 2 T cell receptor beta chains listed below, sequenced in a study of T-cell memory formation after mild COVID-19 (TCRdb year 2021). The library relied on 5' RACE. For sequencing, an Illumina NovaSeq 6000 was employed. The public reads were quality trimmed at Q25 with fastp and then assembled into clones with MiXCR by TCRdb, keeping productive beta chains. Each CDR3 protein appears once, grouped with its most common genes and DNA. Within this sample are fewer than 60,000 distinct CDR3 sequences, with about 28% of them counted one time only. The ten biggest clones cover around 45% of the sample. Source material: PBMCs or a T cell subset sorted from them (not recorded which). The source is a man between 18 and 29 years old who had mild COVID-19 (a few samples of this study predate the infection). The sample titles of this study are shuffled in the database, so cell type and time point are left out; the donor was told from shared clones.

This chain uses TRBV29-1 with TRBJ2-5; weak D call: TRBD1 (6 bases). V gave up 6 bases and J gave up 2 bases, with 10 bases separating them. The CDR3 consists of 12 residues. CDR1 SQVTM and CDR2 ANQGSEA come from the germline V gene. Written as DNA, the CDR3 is TGCAGCGTCTACGGGACACAAGAGACCCAGTACTTC. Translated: CSVYGTQETQYF.

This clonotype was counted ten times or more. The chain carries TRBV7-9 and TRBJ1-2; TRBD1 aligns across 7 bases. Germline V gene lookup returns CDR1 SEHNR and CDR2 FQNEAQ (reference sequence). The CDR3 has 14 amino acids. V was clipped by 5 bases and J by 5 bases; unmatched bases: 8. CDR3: CASSPWTGSYGYTF. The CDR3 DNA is TGTGCCAGCAGCCCGTGGACAGGATCTTATGGCTACACCTTC.